These 23 T cell receptor beta chains originate from one sample sequenced in a study of blood T cell repertoires in COVID-19 (dated by TCRdb to the early 2020s). Receptor libraries were prepared by the immunoSEQ multiplex PCR assay. In TCRdb, the immuneACCESS table is reduced to in-frame sequences with V and J assigned. These tables do not hold every clone; where another copy was compared, an unresolved V gene accounts for under half, and the others remain unexplained. The sample table lists some 110,000 clones, 92% of them with a count of one. Around 2.1% of the sample comes from the top ten. Source material: peripheral blood. These receptors were collected from a man aged 45 to 65 with COVID-19, enrolled during active disease.

The CDR3 region has the DNA TGTGCCAGCAGTTTTGCGTTAGGACAGCTCCTTTCCGAGCAGTACTTC. Amino acids: CASSFALGQLLSEQYF. The chain recombines TRBV28 with TRBJ2-7, with a weak D call TRBD1 (6 bases). V was pared by 3 bases and J by 6 bases, with 21 bases between. The CDR3 contains 16 residues. Per germline, CDR1 MDHEN and CDR2 SYDVKM.

The genes are TRBV28 and TRBJ2-3; 7 positions match TRBD2. V lost 3 bases, J lost 4 bases, and 7 bases stayed unmatched. This CDR3 contains 15 residues. CDR1 is MDHEN and CDR2 is SYDVKM in the germline V gene. As DNA, the CDR3 is TGTGCCAGCAGTTTTCGCGGGAGCTTCTCAGATACGCAGTATTTT. Residues: CASSFRGSFSDTQYF.

This sequence joins TRBV7-8 and TRBJ1-2, with D possibly TRBD1 on 5 matching bases. The V gene's germline CDR1 is SGHVS and CDR2 FQNEAQ. The CDR3 is 14 amino acids. V lost 3 bases and J 0 bases, leaving 8 bases between the germline ends. CDR3 DNA: TGTGCCAGCAGCTTGGGGGGTGCTAACTATGGCTACACCTTC. Protein: CASSLGGANYGYTF.

The rearrangement joins TRBV7-2 to TRBJ2-5; the D gene is possibly TRBD2 (6 bases). Per the germline V gene, CDR1 is SGHTA and CDR2 is FQGNSA. Trimming cost V 4 bases and J 5 bases, with 11 bases left between them. The CDR3 extends over 13 amino acids. The CDR3 protein is CASSSAGGETQYF. In nucleotides, the CDR3 is TGTGCCAGCAGCTCCGCTGGGGGGGAGACCCAGTACTTC.

The gene calls are TRBV5-4 and TRBJ1-2; 7 bases align to TRBD1. J was trimmed by 5 bases and V by 1 base; bases with no gene match: 5. The CDR3 loop spans 14 amino acids. From germline, CDR1 is SGHNT and CDR2 YYREEE (reference sequence). Here the CDR3 reads CASSLKGAIYGYTF. The CDR3 DNA sequence: TGTGCCAGCAGCTTGAAGGGGGCGATATATGGCTACACCTTC.

The rearrangement uses TRBV19 and TRBJ2-2; tentative D call: TRBD2 (6 bases). CDR3 length: 14 amino acids. CDR1 is LNHDA and CDR2 is SQIVND in the germline V gene (reference sequence). V lost 1 base and J 3 bases, leaving 6 bases between the germline ends. CDR3 amino acids: CASSIAGDTGELFF. As DNA, the CDR3 is TGTGCCAGTAGTATAGCGGGAGACACCGGGGAGCTGTTTTTT.

The J gene is TRBJ2-7, the V gene TRBV18; D possibly corresponds to TRBD1 (5 bases). V lost 2 bases and J lost 2, with 13 bases in between. The CDR3 totals 15 residues. Germline-derived CDR1 and CDR2 are KGHSH and LQKENI. For the CDR3, the DNA is TGTGCCAGCTCACCAGGGGCAGGGTATGCCTACGAGCAGTACTTC. Protein product: CASSPGAGYAYEQYF.

This clone was seen a handful of times. The rearrangement uses TRBV9 and TRBJ1-1, with D unresolved. The V end lost 0 bases, the J end lost 4 bases, and 13 bases lay between the germline ends. The germline V gene encodes CDR1 SGDLS and CDR2 YYNGEE. The CDR3 is 15 residues long. The CDR3: CASSVAAELATEAFF. DNA for the CDR3: TGTGCCAGCAGCGTAGCGGCGGAACTCGCCACTGAAGCTTTCTTT.

The rearrangement joins TRBV5-6 to TRBJ1-1; no clear D gene. Trimming removed 5 bases from V and 3 bases from J, with 11 bases in between. The CDR3 is 13 amino acids. Germline lookup yields CDR1 SGHDT and CDR2 YYEEEE. CDR3 nucleotides: TGTGCCAGCAGATTCAGAGGGTACACTGAAGCTTTCTTT. Translated, it gives CASRFRGYTEAFF.

V is TRBV29-1 and J is TRBJ2-1, with TRBD2 as a possible D gene (6 bases). Germline V CDR1 and CDR2: SQVTM, ANQGSEA. Deletions cut 4 bases from V and 2 bases from J, with 12 bases between. The length of the CDR3 is 14 residues. CDR3 sequence reads: CSVVGGIAYNEQFF. DNA for the CDR3: TGCAGCGTTGTGGGCGGGATAGCCTACAATGAGCAGTTCTTC.

This clone has only a few counts. The chain employs TRBV19 and TRBJ2-3, with 15 bases lining up with TRBD2. V shed 5 bases and J 4 bases; nucleotides not matched to a gene: 4. The CDR3 contains 16 residues. Germline V gives CDR1 LNHDA, CDR2 SQIVND (reference sequence). CDR3: CASSWGLAGGPDTQYF. Here the CDR3 DNA reads TGTGCCAGTAGTTGGGGACTAGCGGGAGGCCCAGATACGCAGTATTTT.

The J gene is TRBJ1-6, the V gene TRBV27, with D possibly being TRBD1 (5 bases). CDR3 length equals 15 residues. With 7 bases removed from V and 7 bases from J, the gap between germline ends came to 17 bases. The germline V gene has CDR1 MNHEY and CDR2 SMNVEV (reference sequence). The CDR3 coding sequence is TGTGCCAGCACCCCCCGTGGGGCGCGGAATTCACCCCTCCACTTT. Translating gives CASTPRGARNSPLHF.

The V gene is TRBV15, the J gene TRBJ1-2; D may be TRBD1 (5 bases). V dropped 5 bases and J dropped 7 bases, with 11 bases sitting between them. The CDR3 totals 12 residues. Looked up from germline, CDR1 is LNHNV and CDR2 is YYDKDF (reference sequence). The CDR3 is CATSGGDGGYTF. For the CDR3, the DNA is TGTGCCACCAGCGGGGGGGACGGTGGCTACACCTTC. Supplemented by reference TRBV15 and TRBJ1-2, the full variable domain reads DAMVIQNPRYQVTQFGKPVTLSCSQTLNHNVMYWYQQKSSQAPKLLFHYYDKDFNNEADTPDNFQSRRPNTSFCFLDIRSPGLGDTAMYLCATSGGDGGYTFGSGTRLTVV.

The chain carries TRBV19 and TRBJ2-6; TRBD1 is a possible D gene (5 bases). Germline V gives CDR1 LNHDA, CDR2 SQIVND (reference sequence). V was shortened by 3 bases and J by 1 base, with 10 bases between the two germline ends. The CDR3 has 16 amino acids. The CDR3 DNA follows: TGTGCCAGTAGTATTGGGTCAGGGTCTGGGGCCAACGTCCTGACTTTC. The encoded protein is CASSIGSGSGANVLTF.

V and J are TRBV10-3 and TRBJ2-5; no reliable D call. CDR3 length: 14 residues. Trimming pared 5 bases from V and 1 base from J, leaving 11 bases between. Germline loops: CDR1 ENHRY, CDR2 SYGVKD. CDR3 in amino acids: CAISPQTSQETQYF. DNA of the CDR3: TGTGCCATCAGTCCACAGACGTCCCAAGAGACCCAGTACTTC.

Written as DNA, the CDR3 is TGTGCCACCAAGGGTTCCGGGACAGGGGGCGCCTACAATGAGCAGTTCTTC. Translating it yields CATKGSGTGGAYNEQFF. This sequence joins TRBV24-1 and TRBJ2-1, with 12 nucleotides matching TRBD1. J was trimmed by 2 bases and V by 8 bases; bases with no gene match: 9. The CDR3 contains 17 residues. The germline CDR1 and CDR2 sequences are KGHDR and SFDVKD.

V is TRBV4-1 and J is TRBJ2-7; 7 nucleotides match TRBD1. The CDR3 has 17 residues. Germline CDR1 and CDR2: MGHRA and YSYEKL. The V gene end was trimmed by 1 base and the J gene end by 3 bases; junction bases not matched to a gene: 12. Here the CDR3 reads CASSQGTLMTGFYEQYF. CDR3 nucleotides: TGCGCCAGCAGCCAAGGAACACTGATGACAGGGTTCTACGAGCAGTACTTC.

The chain uses TRBV4-3 and TRBJ1-5; D call uncertain. Germline lookup yields CDR1 LGHNA and CDR2 YSLEER. The CDR3 length is 16 residues. Trimming took 0 bases from V and 1 from J, leaving 10 bases between them. The CDR3 reads CASSQDVAGSNQPQHF. The CDR3 coding sequence is TGCGCCAGCAGCCAAGATGTCGCGGGAAGCAATCAGCCCCAGCATTTT.

J is TRBJ2-5 and V is TRBV2; possible D gene TRBD2, 5 bases. V shed 1 base and J shed 4 bases, with 13 bases lying between them. CDR1 and CDR2 from the germline V gene are SNHLY and FYNNEI. This CDR3 is built from 15 residues. The CDR3 reads CASSEVGVAPETQYF. The CDR3 DNA is TGTGCCAGCAGTGAAGTGGGAGTGGCCCCAGAGACCCAGTACTTC. Full variable domain (remainder filled in from reference TRBV2 and TRBJ2-5): EPEVTQTPSHQVTQMGQEVILRCVPISNHLYFYWYRQILGQKVEFLVSFYNNEISEKSEIFDDQFSVERPDGSNFTLKIRSTKLEDSAMYFCASSEVGVAPETQYFGPGTRLLVL.

The chain combines TRBV3-1 (or the pseudogene TRBV3-2) with TRBJ2-1; D remains unclear. The CDR3 is 14 amino acids. The germline gives CDR1 LGHDT, CDR2 YNNKEL (reference sequence). V lost 0 bases, J lost 12 bases, and 15 bases lay in between. Here the CDR3 DNA reads TGTGCCAGCAGCCAAGATCTGAACTCGCCACTGCAGTTCTTC. Amino acids: CASSQDLNSPLQFF.

V usage is TRBV11-3 and J usage is TRBJ2-5, with D tentatively TRBD1 (6 bases). Trimming stripped 4 bases from V and 5 bases from J, with 11 bases between. Looked up from germline, CDR1 is SGHNT and CDR2 is YENEEA. This CDR3 region has 13 residues. This CDR3 reads CASSSTGSETQYF. DNA of the CDR3: TGTGCCAGCAGCTCCACAGGGTCGGAGACCCAGTACTTC.

The V gene is TRBV30, the J gene TRBJ2-7; D not certain. The CDR3 has 13 amino acids. CDR1 GTSNPN and CDR2 SVGIG come from the germline V gene (reference sequence). Trimming shortened V by 2 bases and J by 3 bases, and 11 bases separated the two germline ends. CDR3: CAWSMSQYYEQYF. The DNA of the CDR3 is TGTGCCTGGAGTATGTCACAGTACTACGAGCAGTACTTC. Full variable domain (rest looked up from reference TRBV30 and TRBJ2-7): SQTIHQWPATLVQPVGSPLSLECTVEGTSNPNLYWYRQAAGRGLQLLFYSVGIGQISSEVPQNLSASRPQDRQFILSSKKLLLSDSGFYLCAWSMSQYYEQYFGPGTRLTVT.

This chain links TRBV6-2 or TRBV6-3 with TRBJ1-2; no clear D. Germline CDR1 MNHEY, CDR2 SVGEGT. V was clipped by 6 bases and J by 4 bases, with 12 bases between them. CDR3 length equals 13 residues. In nucleotides, the CDR3 is TGTGCCAGCAGCCCTCTTGAGCTCTATGGCTACACCTTC. It specifies CASSPLELYGYTF.